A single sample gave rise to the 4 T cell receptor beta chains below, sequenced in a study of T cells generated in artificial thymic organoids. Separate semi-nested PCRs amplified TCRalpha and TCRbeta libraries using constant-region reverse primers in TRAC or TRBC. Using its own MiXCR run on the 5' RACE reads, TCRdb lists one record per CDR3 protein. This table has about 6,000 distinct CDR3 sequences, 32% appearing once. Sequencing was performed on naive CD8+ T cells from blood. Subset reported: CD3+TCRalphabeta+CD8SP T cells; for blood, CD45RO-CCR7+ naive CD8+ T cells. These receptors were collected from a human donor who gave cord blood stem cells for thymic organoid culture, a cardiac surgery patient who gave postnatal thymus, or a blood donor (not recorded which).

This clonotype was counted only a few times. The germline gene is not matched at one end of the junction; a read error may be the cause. In nucleotides, the CDR3 is TGTGCTAGCAGCCCTAGGGGTCGGGGGATGATAGATGAGCAGTTCTTC. Protein product: CASSPRGRGMIDEQFF. The chain recombines TRBV7-7 with TRBJ2-1; D is perhaps TRBD2 (6 bases). The CDR3 runs 16 residues. Germline-derived CDR1 and CDR2 are SSHAT and FNYEAQ (reference sequence). The variable domain in full, completed from reference TRBV7-7 and TRBJ2-1, reads GAGVSQSPRYKVTKRGQDVTLRCDPISSHATLYWYQQALGQGPEFLTYFNYEAQPDKSGLPSDRFSAERPEGSISTLTIQRTEQRDSAMYRCASSPRGRGMIDEQFFGPGTRLTVL.

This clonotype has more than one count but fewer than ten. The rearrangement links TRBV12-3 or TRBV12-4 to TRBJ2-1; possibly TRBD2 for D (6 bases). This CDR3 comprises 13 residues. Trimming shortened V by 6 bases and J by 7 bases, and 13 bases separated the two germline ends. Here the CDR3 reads CASSLSRGNEQFF. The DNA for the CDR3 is TGTGCCAGCAGCCTAAGTCGGGGGAATGAGCAGTTCTTC.

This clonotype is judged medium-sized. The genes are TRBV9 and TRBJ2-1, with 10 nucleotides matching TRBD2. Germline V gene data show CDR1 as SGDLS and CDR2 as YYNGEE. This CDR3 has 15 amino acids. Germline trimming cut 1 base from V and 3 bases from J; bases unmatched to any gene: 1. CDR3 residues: CASSVRLAGYNEQFF. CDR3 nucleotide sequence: TGTGCCAGCAGCGTAAGACTAGCGGGCTACAATGAGCAGTTCTTC. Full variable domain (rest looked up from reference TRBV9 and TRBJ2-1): DSGVTQTPKHLITATGQRVTLRCSPRSGDLSVYWYQQSLDQGLQFLIQYYNGEERAKGNILERFSAQQFPDLHSELNLSSLELGDSALYFCASSVRLAGYNEQFFGPGTRLTVL.

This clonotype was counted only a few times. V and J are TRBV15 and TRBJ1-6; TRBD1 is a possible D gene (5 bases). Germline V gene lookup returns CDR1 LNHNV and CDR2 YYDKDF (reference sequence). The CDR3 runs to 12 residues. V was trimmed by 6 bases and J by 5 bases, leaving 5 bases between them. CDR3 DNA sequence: TGTGCCACCAGGGGGCATAATTCACCCCTCCACTTT. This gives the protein CATRGHNSPLHF.